This TCR beta chain was profiled in a study of beta chain features in type 1 diabetes. On the study more broadly: Similarity in age, gender and cell yields was seen between patients and healthy donors. About 98,000,000 sorted cells were examined across all samples. Study conclusions and caveats: Patients' naive, central memory and Treg TCRB repertoires seemed closer to one another than those of healthy donors. TCRB CDR3s from Type 1 diabetes patients were moderately but significantly shorter in all four CD4+ subsets.

Sorting with CD45RO/CCR7/CD25/CD127/CD95/CD27 yielded naive, central memory, regulatory and stem-like memory CD4+ cells. V was clipped by 4 bases and J by 2 bases; unmatched bases: 10. CDR1 and CDR2 (germline): LGHNA, YSLEER. The CDR3 length is 17 residues. The entirety of the isolated RNA underwent reverse transcription, so expressed TCRB transcripts were sequenced. Some clones are missing from TCRdb's copy, which holds only in-frame ones; the method was immunoSEQ multiplex PCR. The table has 150,000 or so clones, 6.5% to 8.5% seen once. With respect to this clone: Its antigen remains unidentified.

The gene calls are TRBV4-3 and TRBJ2-3; 9 bases agree with TRBD2. The sequenced sample consisted of central memory CD4+ T cells from blood. The receptor comes from a young woman with type 1 diabetes. The CDR3 protein is CASSRVRSGGYTDTQYF. The CDR3 DNA follows: TGCGCCAGCAGCCGAGTCCGTAGCGGGGGTTACACAGATACGCAGTATTTT.